The text below deals with one T cell receptor beta chain. How the authors handled the data: Amplification of reference gene primers was used by the study to estimate nucleated cell counts. Here immunoSEQ multiplex PCR was the method, and the copy in TCRdb shows in-frame clones only, minus some. The DNA gave D and trimming, while V, J and clone size come from that table. There are approximately 240,000 clones in the sample; roughly 84% occur only once, and roughly 4.2% lies in the top ten. The source of the sample is a study of blood T cell repertoires in COVID-19. Germline loops: CDR1 SGHNT, CDR2 YYREEE (reference sequence). The CDR3 loop spans 14 amino acids. Trimming removed 2 bases at V and 3 bases at J, with 9 bases between.

The V and J genes are TRBV5-4 and TRBJ1-3, with D possibly being TRBD1 (5 bases). The sequenced sample consisted of peripheral blood. The TCR sequence derives from a woman between 35 and 50 years old with active or convalescent COVID-19. The CDR3 is CASSFQGGGNTIYF. CDR3 in DNA: TGTGCCAGCAGCTTCCAGGGAGGTGGAAACACCATATATTTT.